The 9 T cell receptor beta chains below all came from one sample that was sequenced in a study of blood T cell repertoires in COVID-19. Method: immunoSEQ multiplex PCR; TCRdb's copy keeps in-frame clones and lacks some. The sample includes approximately 210,000 clones, just under 85% of them seen just once. Specimen: peripheral blood. The receptors derive from a woman in her forties or fifties with active or convalescent COVID-19.

The sample holds a few counts of this clone. This chain links TRBV15 with TRBJ1-5; the match to TRBD1 covers 7 bases. The CDR3 length is 14 residues. CDR1 is LNHNV and CDR2 is YYDKDF in the germline V gene (reference sequence). V shed 6 bases and J 4 bases; nucleotides not matched to a gene: 6. The CDR3 spells CATRRGQENQPQHF. DNA of the CDR3: TGTGCCACCAGGCGAGGACAGGAAAATCAGCCCCAGCATTTT.

The chain employs TRBV30 and TRBJ2-5; D gene ambiguous. V lost 4 bases and J 2 bases, leaving 14 bases between the germline ends. CDR3 length: 14 residues. Germline loops: CDR1 GTSNPN, CDR2 SVGIG (reference sequence). CDR3 DNA: TGTGCCTGGACTCCTGGCGGATTACAAGAGACCCAGTACTTC. Residues: CAWTPGGLQETQYF.

This clone was found a few times. Written as DNA, the CDR3 is TGTGCCAGCAGACCTACAGGCCCAGGCACCGGGGAGCTGTTTTTT. Residues: CASRPTGPGTGELFF. The rearrangement joins TRBV6-5 to TRBJ2-2; the D gene is possibly TRBD1 (5 bases). CDR1 and CDR2 from the germline V gene are MNHEY and SVGAGI. The CDR3 is 15 amino acids. V lost 6 bases and J 4 bases, leaving 15 bases between the germline ends.

V gene TRBV19 combines with J gene TRBJ2-3; 10 bases align to TRBD2. V gave up 4 bases and J gave up 9 bases; unmatched junction bases: 7. CDR3 length: 14 residues. CDR1 and CDR2 (germline): LNHDA, SQIVND (reference sequence). CDR3 protein: CASSSSGGYETQYF. The CDR3 region has the DNA TGTGCCAGTAGTAGTAGCGGGGGGTACGAGACGCAGTATTTT.

Concerning this clone itself: Different DNA sequences within this sample yield the same CDR3. The V gene is TRBV5-4, the J gene TRBJ2-1; 7 bases match TRBD1. This CDR3 is 15 amino acids long. V gave up 4 bases and J gave up 0 bases; unmatched junction bases: 4. Germline values: CDR1 SGHNT, CDR2 YYREEE (reference sequence). CDR3 DNA sequence: TGTGCCAGCAGCCTAGGGGGCAGCTCCTACAATGAGCAGTTCTTC. It specifies CASSLGGSSYNEQFF.

The chain couples TRBV28 to TRBJ1-1, with 7 bases fitting TRBD1. Per germline, CDR1 MDHEN and CDR2 SYDVKM. The CDR3 totals 15 residues. Trimming took 2 bases from V and 6 from J; bases not matched to a gene: 9. The CDR3 region is CASSLRQGLRSEAFF. CDR3 coding DNA: TGTGCCAGCAGTTTAAGACAGGGACTCAGGTCTGAAGCTTTCTTT. Full variable domain (outside the CDR3, taken from reference TRBV28 and TRBJ1-1): DVKVTQSSRYLVKRTGEKVFLECVQDMDHENMFWYRQDPGLGLRLIYFSYDVKMKEKGDIPEGYSVSREKKERFSLILESASTNQTSMYLCASSLRQGLRSEAFFGQGTRLTVV.

This chain joins TRBV3-1 (or the pseudogene TRBV3-2) and TRBJ2-7; 8 nucleotides align to TRBD1. V lost 4 bases, J lost 1 base, and 3 bases stayed unmatched. Per the germline V gene, CDR1 is LGHDT and CDR2 is YNNKEL (reference sequence). The CDR3 has 14 residues. The CDR3 here is CASSPGTGSYEQYV. DNA of the CDR3: TGTGCCAGCAGCCCGGGGACAGGATCCTACGAGCAGTACGTC.

V is TRBV6-5 and J is TRBJ1-2, with TRBD1 identical over 8 bases. Germline V gene lookup returns CDR1 MNHEY and CDR2 SVGAGI. V lost 6 bases to trimming and J lost 8 bases; unmatched junction nucleotides: 5. There are 12 residues in the CDR3. In DNA form, the CDR3 reads TGTGCCAGCAGCCAGGGGGCGCGGGGCTACACCTTC. Its translation: CASSQGARGYTF.

This chain connects TRBV15 to TRBJ1-4, with a weak D call TRBD1 (6 bases). This CDR3 contains 15 residues. V lost 3 bases to trimming and J lost 7 bases, with 15 bases between them. The germline V gene has CDR1 LNHNV and CDR2 YYDKDF (reference sequence). The CDR3 region has the DNA TGTGCCACCAGCAGTGCTCTGGGGGCAAGTGAAAAACTGTTTTTT. Its translation: CATSSALGASEKLFF. Complete variable domain (other parts from reference TRBV15 and TRBJ1-4): DAMVIQNPRYQVTQFGKPVTLSCSQTLNHNVMYWYQQKSSQAPKLLFHYYDKDFNNEADTPDNFQSRRPNTSFCFLDIRSPGLGDTAMYLCATSSALGASEKLFFGSGTQLSVL.